This TCR beta chain was obtained from a study of T cell changes during pregnancy in multiple sclerosis. V shed 0 bases, J shed 0 bases, and the junction held 8 bases outside the gene matches. The CDR3 runs 18 residues. CDR1 is SGHTA and CDR2 is FQGNSA in the germline V gene. TCRdb's copy holds only in-frame clones and misses some; the assay was immunoSEQ multiplex PCR. The sample has about 79,000 clones, 80% to 95% seen once. V and J are TRBV7-2 and TRBJ2-5; 9 bases match TRBD2. The material sequenced was peripheral blood, taken in the second trimester of pregnancy. The clonotype originates from a female donor in good health, enrolled as a control in a pregnancy study. The CDR3 loop reads CASSLARLLAGNQETQYF. As DNA, the CDR3 is TGTGCCAGCAGCTTAGCGAGGTTGCTAGCGGGGAACCAAGAGACCCAGTACTTC.